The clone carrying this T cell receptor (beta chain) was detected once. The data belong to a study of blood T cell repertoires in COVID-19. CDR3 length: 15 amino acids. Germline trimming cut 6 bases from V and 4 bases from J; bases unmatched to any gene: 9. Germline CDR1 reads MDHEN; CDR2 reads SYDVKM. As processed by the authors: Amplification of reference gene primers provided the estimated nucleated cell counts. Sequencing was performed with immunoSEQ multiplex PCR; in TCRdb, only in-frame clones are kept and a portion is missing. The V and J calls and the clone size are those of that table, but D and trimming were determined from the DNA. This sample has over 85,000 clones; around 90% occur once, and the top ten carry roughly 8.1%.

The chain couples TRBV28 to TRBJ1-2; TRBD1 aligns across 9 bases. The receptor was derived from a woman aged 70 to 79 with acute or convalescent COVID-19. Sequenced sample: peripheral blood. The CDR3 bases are TGTGCCAGCAGCTCTCATAAGGGACAGGGCTATGGCTACACCTTC. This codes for CASSSHKGQGYGYTF.